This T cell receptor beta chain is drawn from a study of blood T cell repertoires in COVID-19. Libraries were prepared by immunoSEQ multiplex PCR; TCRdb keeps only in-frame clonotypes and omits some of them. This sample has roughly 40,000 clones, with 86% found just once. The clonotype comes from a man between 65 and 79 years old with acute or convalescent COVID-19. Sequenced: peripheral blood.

Written as DNA, the CDR3 is TGTGCCAGTAGTCGGGACAGGGAGGGCGAGCAGTACTTC. Amino acids: CASSRDREGEQYF. The rearrangement uses TRBV19 and TRBJ2-7; 9 nucleotides agree with TRBD1. CDR3 length equals 13 residues. V lost 5 bases, J lost 6 bases, and 5 bases stayed unmatched. CDR1 is LNHDA, CDR2 SQIVND, per germline (reference sequence). The whole variable domain, remainder taken from reference TRBV19 and TRBJ2-7, is DGGITQSPKYLFRKEGQNVTLSCEQNLNHDAMYWYRQDPGQGLRLIYYSQIVNDFQKGDIAEGYSVSREKKESFPLTVTSAQKNPTAFYLCASSRDREGEQYFGPGTRLTVT.